This record covers a single T cell receptor beta chain. Its antigen remains unidentified. Germline CDR1 is SEHNR and CDR2 is FQNEAQ (reference sequence). The CDR3 is 13 residues long. V lost 6 bases and J 1 base, leaving 9 bases between the germline ends. These data come from a study of cytomegalovirus exposure and HLA in healthy donors. General study findings and limits: Researchers catalogued about 150 TCR beta chains as cytomegalovirus-associated.

The assay was immunoSEQ multiplex PCR, and TCRdb's table has in-frame clones only and misses some. The data show 150,000 to 160,000 clones, around 84% seen once. This receptor was obtained from a human donor in good health. The chain uses TRBV7-9 and TRBJ2-5, with D perhaps matching TRBD2 (5 bases). The sample consisted of PBMCs. Here the CDR3 reads CASSRAGQETQYF. The CDR3 nucleotides read TGTGCCAGCAGTCGGGCGGGCCAAGAGACCCAGTACTTC.